This TCR beta chain derives from a study of beta chain features in type 1 diabetes. Overall study findings and caveats: People with Type 1 diabetes carried modestly yet significantly shorter TCRB CDR3s in all four CD4+ subsets. More deletions and fewer insertions at VDJ junctions were found in patients with type 1 diabetes.

The authors obtained over 95% purity in all sorted populations. Details on this clone: What it binds is not known.

Sequencing targeted expressed TCRB transcripts, as all isolated RNA had been reverse transcribed. The method was immunoSEQ multiplex PCR; TCRdb's version includes in-frame clones alone and lacks a portion of them. The data hold about 53,000 clones, with under 75% observed a single time. Germline CDR1 is SNHLY and CDR2 is FYNNEI. There are 12 residues in the CDR3. With V trimmed by 6 bases and J by 4 bases, 2 bases remained unmatched. The rearrangement uses TRBV2 and TRBJ1-1, with 7 bases aligning to TRBD1. Material: stem cell memory CD4+ T cells from blood. This TCR was recovered from a young woman with type 1 diabetes. In DNA, the CDR3 is TGTGCCAGCAGCGGGGACAGCACTGAAGCTTTCTTT. Translating it yields CASSGDSTEAFF.